The 4 T cell receptor beta chains reported below all come from one sample, sequenced in a study of cytomegalovirus exposure and HLA in healthy donors. The PCR was carried out with 60 Vbeta primers and 13 Jbeta primers. The data were produced by immunoSEQ multiplex PCR, yet TCRdb's version contains in-frame clones alone and is incomplete. The sample carries fewer than 250,000 clones, 65% to 80% recorded once. The specimen was PBMCs. These receptors all stem from a man between 35 and 55 years old in good health and CMV-seronegative.

In this sample, this clone turned up once. V is TRBV7-2 and J is TRBJ2-7; 8 bases map to TRBD2. Per the germline V gene, CDR1 is SGHTA and CDR2 is FQGNSA. There are 14 residues in the CDR3. The V and J ends lost 5 bases and 7 bases, in that order; junction bases with no gene match: 10. CDR3 loop: CASSPGGAAREQYF. The CDR3 DNA is TGTGCCAGCAGCCCCGGGGGGGCGGCTAGGGAGCAGTACTTC.

The V and J genes are TRBV10-3 and TRBJ1-1; the match to TRBD1 covers 11 bases. The CDR3 contains 17 residues. CDR1 ENHRY and CDR2 SYGVKD come from the germline V gene. Germline trimming cut 0 bases from V and 5 bases from J; bases unmatched to any gene: 8. The CDR3 protein is CAISESRRGQGGTEAFF. CDR3 in DNA: TGTGCCATCAGTGAGTCGAGGCGGGGACAGGGGGGGACTGAAGCTTTCTTT.

V and J are TRBV9 and TRBJ1-1; no definite D call. Trimming removed 0 bases at V and 1 base at J, with 4 bases between. Per germline, CDR1 SGDLS and CDR2 YYNGEE. The CDR3 sequence is 13 residues long. The CDR3 loop reads CASSVDTNTEAFF. As DNA, the CDR3 is TGTGCCAGCAGCGTAGACACGAACACTGAAGCTTTCTTT. Complete variable domain (other parts from reference TRBV9 and TRBJ1-1): DSGVTQTPKHLITATGQRVTLRCSPRSGDLSVYWYQQSLDQGLQFLIQYYNGEERAKGNILERFSAQQFPDLHSELNLSSLELGDSALYFCASSVDTNTEAFFGQGTRLTVV.

CDR3: CASSLGSGGLNEQFF. CDR3 nucleotide sequence: TGTGCCAGCAGCTTAGGGTCGGGGGGGCTAAATGAGCAGTTCTTC. V usage is TRBV13 and J usage is TRBJ2-1; TRBD2 matches at 8 bases. CDR3 length: 15 residues. Germline trimming cut 0 bases from V and 7 bases from J; bases unmatched to any gene: 5. In germline, CDR1 is PRHDT, CDR2 FYEKMQ (reference sequence).